This T cell receptor beta chain was captured by sequencing in a study of tumor-infiltrating lymphocytes in primary liver carcinoma. A word on this clonotype: A clone one base away is much larger, so this may be a read error.

Researchers generated TCR beta cDNA from roughly 520 ng of total RNA, relying on a constant-region primer. Slightly modified ARM-PCR served as the procedure for the TCR beta libraries. These libraries came from three rounds of nested multiplex PCR. Two initial PCR rounds of about 11 cycles each paired TRBV1-TRBV30 forward primers with a C-beta reverse primer. TCRdb re-called the multiplex PCR reads through MiXCR, storing one row per CDR3 protein. The data hold some 320,000 distinct CDR3 sequences, with about 62% observed a single time. The CDR3 is made up of 15 amino acids. The ends were cut back, 2 bases at V and 5 bases at J, with 13 bases in the middle. The germline CDR1 and CDR2 sequences are ENHRY and SYGVKD. Unsorted whole blood yielded the blood RNA, and germline DNA was also extracted.

The material sequenced was peripheral blood. This chain joins TRBV10-3 and TRBJ2-1; D is undetermined. This receptor was obtained from a man aged 40-49 years with primary liver carcinoma and hepatitis B virus infection. The CDR3 DNA reads as TGTGCCATCAGTGAGATCGCAGCGCCCAACAATGAGCAGTTCTTC. This codes for CAISEIAAPNNEQFF.